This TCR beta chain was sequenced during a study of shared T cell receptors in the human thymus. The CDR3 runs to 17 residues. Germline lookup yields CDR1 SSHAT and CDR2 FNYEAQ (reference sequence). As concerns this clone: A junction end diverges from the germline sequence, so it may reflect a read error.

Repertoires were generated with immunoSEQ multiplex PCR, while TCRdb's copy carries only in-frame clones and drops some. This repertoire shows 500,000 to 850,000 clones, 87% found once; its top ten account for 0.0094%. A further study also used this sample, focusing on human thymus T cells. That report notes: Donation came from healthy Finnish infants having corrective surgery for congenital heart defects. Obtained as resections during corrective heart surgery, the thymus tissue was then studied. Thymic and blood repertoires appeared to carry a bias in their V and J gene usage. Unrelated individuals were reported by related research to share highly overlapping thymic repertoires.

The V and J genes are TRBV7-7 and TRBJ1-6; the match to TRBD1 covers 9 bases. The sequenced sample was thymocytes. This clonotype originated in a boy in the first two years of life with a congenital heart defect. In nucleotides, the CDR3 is TGTGCTAGCAGCTTGGGACAGGGAGTTTTTTATAATTCACCCCTCCACTTT. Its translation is CASSLGQGVFYNSPLHF. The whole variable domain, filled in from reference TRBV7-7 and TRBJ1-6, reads GAGVSQSPRYKVTKRGQDVTLRCDPISSHATLYWYQQALGQGPEFLTYFNYEAQPDKSGLPSDRFSAERPEGSISTLTIQRTEQRDSAMYRCASSLGQGVFYNSPLHFGNGTRLTVT.